Shown below are 15 T cell receptor beta chains from a single sample sequenced in a study of T-cell memory formation after mild COVID-19. Each CDR3 protein is one row after TCRdb ran MiXCR on the 5' RACE reads. This table has around 200,000 distinct CDR3 sequences, around 27% appearing once. The source material was PBMCs or a T cell subset sorted from them (not recorded which). The receptors derive from an adult woman who had mild COVID-19 (a few samples of this study predate the infection). Cell type and time point are not known.

This clonotype has a handful of counts. The chain employs TRBV4-1 and TRBJ2-1; the D gene is possibly TRBD1 (6 bases). CDR3 size: 13 residues. With 4 bases removed from V and 8 bases from J, the gap between germline ends came to 12 bases. Germline CDR1 MGHRA, CDR2 YSYEKL. CDR3 DNA sequence: TGCGCCAGCAGCCGGCAACAGGGCTATGAGCAGTTCTTC. Its protein is CASSRQQGYEQFF.

The V gene is TRBV5-1, the J gene TRBJ2-1; the match to TRBD2 covers 9 bases. The trim removed 4 bases at V and 8 bases at J, leaving 10 bases unmatched. Germline V gene data show CDR1 as SGHRS and CDR2 as YFSETQ. The CDR3 spans 15 residues. The CDR3: CASSPGSSGEYEQFF. The DNA for the CDR3 is TGCGCCAGCAGCCCCGGGTCTAGCGGGGAGTATGAGCAGTTCTTC.

The chain combines TRBV6-2 or TRBV6-3 with TRBJ2-7; tentatively, D is TRBD1 (6 bases). CDR1 MNHEY and CDR2 SVGEGT come from the germline V gene. V gave up 0 bases and J gave up 4 bases, with 19 bases separating them. The CDR3 is made up of 17 amino acids. CDR3 coding DNA: TGTGCCAGCAGTTACTCGAACCGGCAGGGGACCTTGTACGAGCAGTACTTC. Protein sequence: CASSYSNRQGTLYEQYF.

There are many counts of this clonotype. The chain recombines TRBV5-1 with TRBJ2-1; D is possibly TRBD1 (8 bases). Germline V lookup: CDR1 SGHRS, CDR2 YFSETQ. Trimming left V 1 base short and J 5 bases short, with 16 bases between. The CDR3 has 16 amino acids. CDR3 region: CASSLLTGAGDNEQFF. The CDR3 DNA sequence: TGCGCCAGCAGCTTGTTGACAGGGGCGGGGGACAATGAGCAGTTCTTC.

This clonotype came up a few times. The V and J genes are TRBV5-1 and TRBJ2-7; D tentatively fits TRBD1 or TRBD2 (5 bases each). This CDR3 is 14 amino acids long. V was shortened by 4 bases and J by 2 bases, with 13 bases between the two germline ends. Germline V gene data show CDR1 as SGHRS and CDR2 as YFSETQ. The CDR3 protein is CASSPGPGTYEQYF. In nucleotides, the CDR3 is TGCGCCAGCAGCCCGGGGCCAGGAACCTACGAGCAGTACTTC.

The chain recombines TRBV20-1 with TRBJ2-3, with D perhaps matching TRBD2 (6 bases). This CDR3 comprises 15 residues. Germline loops: CDR1 DFQATT, CDR2 SNEGSKA (reference sequence). Deletions cut 3 bases from V and 0 bases from J, with 13 bases between. CDR3 in DNA: TGCAGTGCTAGTGGCAAGGAGGGGAGCACAGATACGCAGTATTTT. Its protein is CSASGKEGSTDTQYF.

The V call is TRBV5-5, the J call TRBJ2-7; no clear D. The CDR3 has 13 residues. V gave up 1 base and J gave up 3 bases, with 8 bases separating them. Germline-derived CDR1 and CDR2 are SGHKS and YYEKEE (reference sequence). This CDR3 is CASSLPRYYEQYF. The CDR3 DNA follows: TGTGCCAGCAGCTTGCCCCGCTACTACGAGCAGTACTTC.

This clonotype was seen only a few times. The chain links TRBV15 to TRBJ1-6; no clear D. The V end lost 3 bases, the J end lost 5 bases, and 11 bases lay between the germline ends. There are 15 residues in the CDR3. Germline CDR1 is LNHNV and CDR2 is YYDKDF (reference sequence). CDR3 in DNA: TGTGCCACCAGCAGCGGGGTACTTGATAATTCACCCCTCCACTTT. Translating it yields CATSSGVLDNSPLHF.

The rearrangement joins TRBV12-3 or TRBV12-4 to TRBJ2-5; no definite D call. The length of the CDR3 is 13 residues. V lost 5 bases to trimming and J lost 5 bases, with 12 bases between them. In nucleotides, the CDR3 is TGTGCCAGCAGTCTGACCCGGGTCGAGACCCAGTACTTC. It is translated as CASSLTRVETQYF.

The V and J genes are TRBV2 and TRBJ1-6; D remains ambiguous. V dropped 8 bases and J dropped 8 bases, with 10 bases sitting between them. Germline CDR1 is SNHLY and CDR2 is FYNNEI. This CDR3 is 12 amino acids long. Here the CDR3 DNA reads TGTGCCAGCTCGGCGACGGATTCACCCCTCCACTTT. Its translation: CASSATDSPLHF.

This clonotype was observed a few times. V and J are TRBV11-2 and TRBJ2-4; D possibly corresponds to TRBD1 (6 bases). This CDR3 comprises 16 residues. Germline V gene lookup returns CDR1 SGHAT and CDR2 FQNNGV. Trimming cost V 5 bases and J 0 bases, with 14 bases left between them. The CDR3 spells CASSPTTGLAKNIQYF. The CDR3 DNA reads as TGTGCCAGCAGCCCAACGACAGGACTAGCCAAAAACATTCAGTACTTC.

The chain recombines TRBV24-1 with TRBJ2-3; D may be TRBD1 (6 bases). Germline loops: CDR1 KGHDR, CDR2 SFDVKD. V was pared by 3 bases and J by 9 bases, with 15 bases between. The CDR3 covers 14 residues. CDR3 residues: CATSDANREKTQYF. The CDR3 DNA reads TGTGCCACCAGTGATGCTAACAGGGAAAAAACGCAGTATTTT.

This clonotype was seen only once. The chain is built from TRBV11-1 and TRBJ1-2; TRBD1 aligns across 7 bases. The CDR3 consists of 15 residues. Germline CDR1 SGHAT, CDR2 FQDESV (reference sequence). The trim removed 7 bases at V and 0 bases at J, leaving 8 bases unmatched. The DNA of the CDR3 is TGTGCCAGCACTCCCGCCGGACAGGCTAACTATGGCTACACCTTC. Translating gives CASTPAGQANYGYTF.

The rearrangement uses TRBV15 and TRBJ2-2, with 7 bases aligning to TRBD1. The CDR3 length is 16 residues. J lost 11 bases, V lost 1 base, and 13 bases had no gene match. The germline V gene has CDR1 LNHNV and CDR2 YYDKDF (reference sequence). CDR3 sequence reads: CATSRGFGQASAELFF. The CDR3 nucleotides are TGTGCCACCAGCAGAGGATTTGGACAGGCCTCCGCTGAGCTGTTTTTT.

The chain combines TRBV18 with TRBJ2-3; maybe TRBD2 (7 bases). The CDR3 covers 16 residues. The V and J ends lost 2 bases and 2 bases respectively, with 14 bases between them. Germline V gives CDR1 KGHSH, CDR2 LQKENI. The DNA for the CDR3 is TGTGCCAGCTCACCAAAGGGGGGGGCCCTCACAGATACGCAGTATTTT. Amino acid sequence: CASSPKGGALTDTQYF.